The rows below give T cell receptor beta chains drawn from one sample of a study of beta chain features in type 1 diabetes. Profiled with immunoSEQ multiplex PCR; TCRdb holds only in-frame clones, not every one. The sample has more than 300,000 clones; less than 15% are singletons. The sample consisted of naive CD4+ T cells from blood. Source of these receptors: a young woman in good health. Both conserved end residues are part of each CDR3. A D gene is named only where the DNA matches it firmly. Where a row states a size, it is once, few, many or the class of an expanded clone; other rows omit it.

J | D | size | V | DNA | CDR3
TRBJ1-2 | TRBD1 | . | TRBV30 | TGTGCCTGGAGTCCAACAGGGGATGGCTACACCTTC | CAWSPTGDGYTF
TRBJ1-2 | . | . | TRBV6-1 | TGTGCCAGCAGGGAGGACAGCTATGGCTACACCTTC | CASREDSYGYTF
TRBJ2-5 | . | few | TRBV5-5 | TGTGCCAGCAGCTTTGGACAGCAAGAGACCCAGTACTTC | CASSFGQQETQYF
TRBJ2-5 | . | . | TRBV9 | TGTGCCAGCAGCGTAGGGAGCCAGGTCCAGGGGGAGACCCAGTACTTC | CASSVGSQVQGETQYF
TRBJ2-5 | TRBD1 | . | TRBV2 | TGTGCCAGCAGGAGACAGGGTACAGAGACCCAGTACTTC | CASRRQGTETQYF
TRBJ2-1 | . | few | TRBV28 | TGTGCCAGCAGTCACGAGTCCCCCAATGAGCAGTTCTTC | CASSHESPNEQFF
TRBJ2-5 | . | few | TRBV7-7 | TGTGCTAGCAGCTTACAGGCGGGGGAGACCCAGTACTTC | CASSLQAGETQYF
TRBJ1-5 | . | few | TRBV18 | TGTGCCAGCTCAGAGGGCAACAGCAATCAGCCCCAGCATTTT | CASSEGNSNQPQHF
TRBJ2-7 | . | . | TRBV28 | TGTGCCAGCAGCCTTTACGAGCAGTACTTC | CASSLYEQYF
TRBJ1-5 | . | . | TRBV27 | TGTGCCAGCAGTTTGGTCGGGGGTGGAAGTCAGCCCCAGCATTTT | CASSLVGGGSQPQHF
TRBJ1-5 | . | . | TRBV2 | TGTGCCAGCAGGGACAGTACTACGGTTATTCAGCCCCAGCATTTT | CASRDSTTVIQPQHF
TRBJ2-3 | TRBD1 | few | TRBV6-5 | TGTGCCAGCAGAGGGGGACAGGTATTCACAGATACGCAGTATTTT | CASRGGQVFTDTQYF
TRBJ2-7 | . | few | TRBV30 | TGTGCCGGTCGGCGGGGACCTCTCTACGAGCAGTACTTC | CAGRRGPLYEQYF
TRBJ2-3 | TRBD2 | . | TRBV7-9 | TGTGCCAGCAGCTTTGGACTAGCGGGAGTGGCAGATACGCAGTATTTT | CASSFGLAGVADTQYF
TRBJ1-1 | . | . | TRBV25-1 | TGTGCCAGCAGGGAGGGAACGAACACTGAAGCTTTCTTT | CASREGTNTEAFF
TRBJ1-1 | . | . | TRBV5-1 | TGCGCCAGCAGCTTGGTTCTGCGGACTGAAGCTTTCTTT | CASSLVLRTEAFF
TRBJ1-1 | TRBD1 | few | TRBV15 | TGTGCCACCAGCAGAGTGGGGACAGGGAAAACTGAAGCTTTCTTT | CATSRVGTGKTEAFF
TRBJ1-1 | . | few | TRBV5-1 | TGCGCCAGCAGCTTACAGGGACCGAACACTGAAGCTTTCTTT | CASSLQGPNTEAFF
TRBJ2-1 | TRBD2 | few | TRBV5-1 | TGCGCCAGCTCCGGGACTAGCGTTCACAATGAGCAGTTCTTC | CASSGTSVHNEQFF
TRBJ1-1 | TRBD1 | . | TRBV7-2 | TGTGCCAGCAGCACACACCTTGGACAGGGCATCATGAACACTGAAGCTTTCTTT | CASSTHLGQGIMNTEAFF
TRBJ2-7 | . | once | TRBV28 | TGTGCCAGCAACAGTGGCCCTACCTACGAGCAGTACTTC | CASNSGPTYEQYF
TRBJ2-7 | . | . | TRBV15 | TGTGCCACCAGCGGGTCAGGGGTCGAGCAGTACTTC | CATSGSGVEQYF
TRBJ1-2 | . | few | TRBV5-4 | TGTGCCAGCAGCTTGGAGCGACAGTCTGGCTATGGCTACACCTTC | CASSLERQSGYGYTF
TRBJ2-2 | TRBD1 | few | TRBV14 | TGTGCCAGCAGCCAAGATTCGACAGGGGGTTATACCGGGGAGCTGTTTTTT | CASSQDSTGGYTGELFF
TRBJ2-1 | TRBD1 | . | TRBV5-5 | TGTGCCAGCAGCGGGGGACAGGGCTCCTACAATGAGCAGTTCTTC | CASSGGQGSYNEQFF
TRBJ2-1 | TRBD2 | few | TRBV9 | TGTGCCAGCAGCGTAGCGGGCGGGAGGGCCGTTTATGAGCAGTTCTTC | CASSVAGGRAVYEQFF
TRBJ2-2 | . | . | TRBV1 | TGCACCAGCAGCCAATTTAGACACAGAACCACCGGGGAGCTGTTTTTT | CTSSQFRHRTTGELFF
TRBJ2-5 | . | . | TRBV11-2 | TGTGCCAGCAGCTTCGGATCAGCGGATAAAGAGACCCAGTACTTC | CASSFGSADKETQYF
TRBJ2-7 | TRBD2 | . | TRBV20-1 | TGCAAAGGGAAGGGGAGGGGCTTC | CKGKGRGF
TRBJ2-7 | TRBD2 | . | TRBV2 | TGTGCCAGCAGTTACGAAAGCGGGAGTTACGAGCAGTACTTC | CASSYESGSYEQYF
TRBJ2-2 | TRBD1 | few | TRBV4-3 | TGCGCCAGCAGCCAAGAACAGGGGACGAACACCGGGGAGCTGTTTTTT | CASSQEQGTNTGELFF
TRBJ1-1 | . | few | TRBV6-5 | TGTGCCAGCAGTTCAGGGGATTGGAGCACTGAAGCTTTCTTT | CASSSGDWSTEAFF
TRBJ1-2 | TRBD1 | few | TRBV15 | TGTGCCACCAGCAGAGATCGGCAGGGGGTTGGCTACACCTTC | CATSRDRQGVGYTF
TRBJ1-5 | TRBD1 | . | TRBV6-1 | TGTGCCAGCAGTGAAGGGACAGGGAGTTATCAGCATTTT | CASSEGTGSYQHF
TRBJ2-6 | . | . | TRBV30 | TGTGCCTGGAGCCCAGGATCTCCGGCTGGGGCCAACGTCCTGACTTTC | CAWSPGSPAGANVLTF
TRBJ2-7 | . | . | TRBV28 | TGTGCCAGCAGTTCCGCTTCTAGCGAGAGTACCTACGAGCAGTACTTC | CASSSASSESTYEQYF
TRBJ1-5 | TRBD1 | . | TRBV5-1 | TGCGCCAGCAGCTTCGGACAGGAAAATCAGCCCCAGCATTTT | CASSFGQENQPQHF
TRBJ2-1 | TRBD1 | few | TRBV29-1 | TGCAGCGTACGACAGGGAAGAAATGAGCAGTTCTTC | CSVRQGRNEQFF
TRBJ2-7 | TRBD2 | . | TRBV18 | TGTGCCAGCTCACCACCAGCGGGACTCTACGAGCAGTACTTC | CASSPPAGLYEQYF
TRBJ2-1 | . | . | TRBV30 | TGTGCCTGGAGCACCATCGGGCGCGGGTCCTACAATGAGCAGTTCTTC | CAWSTIGRGSYNEQFF
TRBJ2-4 | TRBD1 | few | TRBV5-6 | TGTGCCAGCGATGCCGGGACAGGGGGCTCGGACATTCAGTACTTC | CASDAGTGGSDIQYF
TRBJ2-1 | . | . | TRBV2 | TGTGCCAGCAGTGTTCACACTGAGCAGTTCTTC | CASSVHTEQFF
TRBJ2-5 | . | few | TRBV6-1 | TGTGCCAGCAGTGACCGGGGGGAGACCCAGTACTTC | CASSDRGETQYF
TRBJ2-7 | TRBD1 | . | TRBV29-1 | TGCAGCGTCGTAGGACAGGGGGGCTACGAGCAGTACTTC | CSVVGQGGYEQYF
TRBJ2-7 | TRBD1 | . | TRBV9 | TGTGCCAGCAGCGTAGGAGGGACAGTCTCCTACGAGCAGTACTTC | CASSVGGTVSYEQYF
TRBJ2-1 | TRBD2 | . | TRBV19 | TGTGCCAGTAGTCCTCTAAGCGGGACTATTCCCAATGAGCAGTTCTTC | CASSPLSGTIPNEQFF
TRBJ1-4 | . | . | TRBV4-1 | TGCGCCAGCAGCCAATACCTGGGCCTTTTT | CASSQYLGLF
TRBJ1-2 | TRBD1 | . | TRBV7-3 | TGTGCCAGCAGCCGTGGGGACAGGGGTGACTATGGCTACACCTTC | CASSRGDRGDYGYTF
TRBJ2-5 | TRBD1 | few | TRBV28 | TGTGCCAGCAGTGCCACCGGGACAGGCCAAGAGACCCAGTACTTC | CASSATGTGQETQYF
TRBJ2-6 | . | . | TRBV7-6 | TGTGCCAGCAGCTTACAAGTAGCTCTAGCGACTGGGGCCAACGTCCTGACTTTC | CASSLQVALATGANVLTF
TRBJ1-5 | TRBD1 | . | TRBV30 | TGTGCCTGGACCGCCTCCCGGGACAGGGGATATAGCAATCAGCCCCAGCATTTT | CAWTASRDRGYSNQPQHF
TRBJ2-5 | . | few | TRBV6-5 | TGTGCCAGCAGTCGACAGGCGAACCCAGAGACCCAGTACTTC | CASSRQANPETQYF
TRBJ2-5 | . | . | TRBV27 | TGTGCCAGCAGTCTATTAACAGGGTTGGAGACCCAGTACTTC | CASSLLTGLETQYF
TRBJ1-1 | . | few | TRBV7-3 | TGTGCCAGCGGGCGGGGCGGGTCTCACACTGAAGCTTTCTTT | CASGRGGSHTEAFF
TRBJ2-4 | . | . | TRBV30 | TGTGCCTGGAGTTATCCTACAGGGTTCGGCAAAAACATTCAGTACTTC | CAWSYPTGFGKNIQYF
TRBJ2-7 | TRBD2 | . | TRBV4-2 | TGTGCCAGCAGCCAAAAATCGGATAGCGGGGACCTCTACGAGCAGTACTTC | CASSQKSDSGDLYEQYF
TRBJ1-1 | TRBD1 | . | TRBV9 | TGTGCCAGCAGCGCGACAGGGACCACTGAAGCTTTCTTT | CASSATGTTEAFF
TRBJ2-5 | TRBD2 | few | TRBV23-1 | TGCGCCAGCAGTCCCCCCGGGAGGATCCAAGAGACCCAGTACTTC | CASSPPGRIQETQYF
TRBJ2-5 | TRBD1 | . | TRBV5-4 | TGTGCCAGCAGCTTAGACAGGGCTAGTGAGACCCAGTACTTC | CASSLDRASETQYF
TRBJ1-1 | . | . | TRBV28 | TGTGCCAGCAGTCCGACATTGAACACTGAAGCTTTCTTT | CASSPTLNTEAFF